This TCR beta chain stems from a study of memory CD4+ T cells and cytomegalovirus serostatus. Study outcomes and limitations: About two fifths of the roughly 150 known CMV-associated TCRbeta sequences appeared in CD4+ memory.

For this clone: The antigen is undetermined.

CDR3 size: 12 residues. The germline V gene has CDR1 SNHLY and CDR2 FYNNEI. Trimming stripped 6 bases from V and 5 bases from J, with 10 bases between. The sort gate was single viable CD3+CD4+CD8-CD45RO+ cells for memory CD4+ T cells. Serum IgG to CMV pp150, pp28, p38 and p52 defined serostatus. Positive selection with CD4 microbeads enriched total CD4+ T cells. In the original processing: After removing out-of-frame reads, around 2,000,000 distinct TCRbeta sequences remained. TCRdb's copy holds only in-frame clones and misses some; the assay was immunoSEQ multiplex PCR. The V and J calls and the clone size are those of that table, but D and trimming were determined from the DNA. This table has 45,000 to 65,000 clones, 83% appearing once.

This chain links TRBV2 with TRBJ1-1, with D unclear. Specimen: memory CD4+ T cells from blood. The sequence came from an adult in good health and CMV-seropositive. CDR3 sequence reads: CASRGQRTEAFF. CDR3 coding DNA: TGTGCCAGCAGGGGCCAGAGGACTGAAGCTTTCTTT. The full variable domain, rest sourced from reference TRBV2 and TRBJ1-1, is EPEVTQTPSHQVTQMGQEVILRCVPISNHLYFYWYRQILGQKVEFLVSFYNNEISEKSEIFDDQFSVERPDGSNFTLKIRSTKLEDSAMYFCASRGQRTEAFFGQGTRLTVV.